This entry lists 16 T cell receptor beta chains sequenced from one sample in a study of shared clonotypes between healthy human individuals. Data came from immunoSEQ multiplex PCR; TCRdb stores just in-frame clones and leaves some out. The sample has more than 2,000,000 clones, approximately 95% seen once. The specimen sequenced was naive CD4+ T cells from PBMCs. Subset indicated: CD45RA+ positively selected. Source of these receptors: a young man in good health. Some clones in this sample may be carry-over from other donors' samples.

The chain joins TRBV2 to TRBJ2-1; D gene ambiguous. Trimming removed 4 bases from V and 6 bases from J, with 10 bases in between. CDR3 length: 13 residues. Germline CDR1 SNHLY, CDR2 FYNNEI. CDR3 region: CASSVETSNEQFF. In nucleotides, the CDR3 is TGTGCCAGCAGTGTGGAGACGTCCAATGAGCAGTTCTTC.

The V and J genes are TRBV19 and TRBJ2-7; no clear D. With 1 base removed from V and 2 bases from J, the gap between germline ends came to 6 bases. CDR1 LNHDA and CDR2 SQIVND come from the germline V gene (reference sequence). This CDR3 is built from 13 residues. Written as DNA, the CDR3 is TGTGCCAGTAGTATAGCCTGGGCCTACGAGCAGTACTTC. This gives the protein CASSIAWAYEQYF.

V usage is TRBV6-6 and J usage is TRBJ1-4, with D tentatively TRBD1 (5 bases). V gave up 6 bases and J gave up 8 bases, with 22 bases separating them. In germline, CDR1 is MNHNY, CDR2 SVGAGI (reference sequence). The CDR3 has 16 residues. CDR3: CASSPRGGTKGEKLFF. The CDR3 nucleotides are TGTGCCAGCAGCCCCCGGGGGGGTACAAAGGGGGAAAAACTGTTTTTT.

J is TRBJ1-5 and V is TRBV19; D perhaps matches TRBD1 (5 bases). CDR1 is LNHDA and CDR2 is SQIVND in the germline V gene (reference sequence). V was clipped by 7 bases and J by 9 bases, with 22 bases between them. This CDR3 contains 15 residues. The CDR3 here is CASIPETGGRGPQHF. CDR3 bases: TGTGCCAGTATTCCGGAGACGGGGGGAAGGGGGCCCCAGCATTTT.

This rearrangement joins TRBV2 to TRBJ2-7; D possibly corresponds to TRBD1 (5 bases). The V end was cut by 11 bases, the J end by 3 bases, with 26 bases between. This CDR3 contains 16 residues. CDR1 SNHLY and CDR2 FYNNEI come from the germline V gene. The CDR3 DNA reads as TGTGCCTCCAGTGGGGCCGGGTTGGGCTGGGACTACGAGCAGTACTTC. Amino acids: CASSGAGLGWDYEQYF.

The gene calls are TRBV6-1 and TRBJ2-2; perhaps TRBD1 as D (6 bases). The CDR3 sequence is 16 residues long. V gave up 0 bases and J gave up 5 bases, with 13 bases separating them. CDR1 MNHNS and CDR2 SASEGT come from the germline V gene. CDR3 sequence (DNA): TGTGCCAGCAGTGAAGCAGGACAGATGAGGACCGGGGAGCTGTTTTTT. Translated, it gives CASSEAGQMRTGELFF.

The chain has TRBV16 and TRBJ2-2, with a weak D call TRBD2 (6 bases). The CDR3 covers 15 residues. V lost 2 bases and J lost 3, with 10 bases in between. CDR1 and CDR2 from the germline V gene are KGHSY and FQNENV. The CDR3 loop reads CASSQPSVYTGELFF. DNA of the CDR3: TGTGCCAGCAGCCAACCTAGCGTCTACACCGGGGAGCTGTTTTTT.

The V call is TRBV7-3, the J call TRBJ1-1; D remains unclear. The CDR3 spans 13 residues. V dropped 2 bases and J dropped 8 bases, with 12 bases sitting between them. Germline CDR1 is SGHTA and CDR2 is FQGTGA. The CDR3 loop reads CASSLELRGEAFF. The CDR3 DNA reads TGTGCCAGCAGCTTAGAACTTCGGGGAGAAGCTTTCTTT.

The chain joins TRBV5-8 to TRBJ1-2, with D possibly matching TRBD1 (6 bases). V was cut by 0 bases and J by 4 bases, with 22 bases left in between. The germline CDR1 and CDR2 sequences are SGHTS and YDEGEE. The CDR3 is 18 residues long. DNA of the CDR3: TGTGCCAGCAGCTTGGATCTTCTCGGGGGGCCCCAGGGCTATGGCTACACCTTC. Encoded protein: CASSLDLLGGPQGYGYTF.

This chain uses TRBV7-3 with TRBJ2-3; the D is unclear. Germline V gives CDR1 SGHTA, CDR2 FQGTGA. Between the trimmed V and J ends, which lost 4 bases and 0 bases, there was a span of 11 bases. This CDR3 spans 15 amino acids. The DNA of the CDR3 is TGTGCCAGCAGCTATCTAGGCCTAAGCACAGATACGCAGTATTTT. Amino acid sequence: CASSYLGLSTDTQYF.

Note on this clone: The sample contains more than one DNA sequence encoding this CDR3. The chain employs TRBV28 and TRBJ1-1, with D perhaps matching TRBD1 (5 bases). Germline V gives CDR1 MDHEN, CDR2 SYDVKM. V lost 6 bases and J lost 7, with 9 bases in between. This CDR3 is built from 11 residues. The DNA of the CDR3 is TGTGCCAGCAGCCTTAGGGGTGAAGCTTTCTTT. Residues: CASSLRGEAFF. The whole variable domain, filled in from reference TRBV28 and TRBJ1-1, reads DVKVTQSSRYLVKRTGEKVFLECVQDMDHENMFWYRQDPGLGLRLIYFSYDVKMKEKGDIPEGYSVSREKKERFSLILESASTNQTSMYLCASSLRGEAFFGQGTRLTVV.

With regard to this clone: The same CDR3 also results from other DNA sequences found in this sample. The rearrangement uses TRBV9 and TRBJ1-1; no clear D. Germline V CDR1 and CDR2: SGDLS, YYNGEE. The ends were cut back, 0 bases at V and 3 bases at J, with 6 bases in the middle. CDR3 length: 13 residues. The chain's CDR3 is CASSVGRDTEAFF. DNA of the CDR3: TGTGCCAGCAGCGTAGGGCGCGACACTGAAGCTTTCTTT. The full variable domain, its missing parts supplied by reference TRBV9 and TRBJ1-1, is DSGVTQTPKHLITATGQRVTLRCSPRSGDLSVYWYQQSLDQGLQFLIQYYNGEERAKGNILERFSAQQFPDLHSELNLSSLELGDSALYFCASSVGRDTEAFFGQGTRLTVV.

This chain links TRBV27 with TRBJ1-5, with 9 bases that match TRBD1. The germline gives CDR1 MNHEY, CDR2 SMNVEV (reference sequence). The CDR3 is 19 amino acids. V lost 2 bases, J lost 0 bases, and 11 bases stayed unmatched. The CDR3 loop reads CASSLKSGQGSYSNQPQHF. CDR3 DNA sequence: TGTGCCAGCAGTTTAAAGTCTGGACAGGGGTCCTATAGCAATCAGCCCCAGCATTTT.

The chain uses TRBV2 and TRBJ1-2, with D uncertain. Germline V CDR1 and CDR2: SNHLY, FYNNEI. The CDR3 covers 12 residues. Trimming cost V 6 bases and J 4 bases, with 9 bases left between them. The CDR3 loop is CASSRAIYGYTF. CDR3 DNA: TGTGCCAGCAGCCGGGCCATCTATGGCTACACCTTC.

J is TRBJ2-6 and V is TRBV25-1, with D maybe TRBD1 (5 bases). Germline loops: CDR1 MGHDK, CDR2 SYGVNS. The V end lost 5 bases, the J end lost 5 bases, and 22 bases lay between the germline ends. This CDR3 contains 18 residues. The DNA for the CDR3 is TGTGCCAGCAGTCAGGAAGCAAACTGGACAAGTCGGGCCAACGTCCTGACTTTC. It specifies CASSQEANWTSRANVLTF.

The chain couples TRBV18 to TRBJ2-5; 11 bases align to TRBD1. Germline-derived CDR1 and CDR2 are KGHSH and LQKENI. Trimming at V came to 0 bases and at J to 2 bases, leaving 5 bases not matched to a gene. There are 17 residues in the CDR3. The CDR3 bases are TGTGCCAGCTCACCACCCGGACAGGGGGCGCGACAAGAGACCCAGTACTTC. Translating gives CASSPPGQGARQETQYF.